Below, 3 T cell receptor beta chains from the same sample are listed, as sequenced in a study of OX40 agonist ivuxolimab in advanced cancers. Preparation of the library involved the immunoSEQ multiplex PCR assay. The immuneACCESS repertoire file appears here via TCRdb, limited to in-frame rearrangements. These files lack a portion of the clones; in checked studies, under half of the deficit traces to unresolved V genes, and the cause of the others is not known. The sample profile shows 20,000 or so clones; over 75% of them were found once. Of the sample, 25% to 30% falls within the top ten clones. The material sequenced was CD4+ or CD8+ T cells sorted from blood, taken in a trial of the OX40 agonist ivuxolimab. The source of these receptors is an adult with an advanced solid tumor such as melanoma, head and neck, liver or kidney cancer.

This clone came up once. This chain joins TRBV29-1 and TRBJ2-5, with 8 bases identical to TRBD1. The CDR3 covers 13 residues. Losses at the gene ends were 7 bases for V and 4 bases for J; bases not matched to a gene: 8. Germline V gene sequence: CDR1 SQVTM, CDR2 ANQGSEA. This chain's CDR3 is CSGEQGVGETQYF. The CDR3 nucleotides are TGCAGCGGGGAACAGGGGGTCGGAGAGACCCAGTACTTC.

CDR3 DNA: TGTGCCAGCAGCAAACAGGGGACCACTGAAGCTTTCTTT. This sequence encodes CASSKQGTTEAFF. V and J are TRBV6-6 and TRBJ1-1; 7 bases are a match to TRBD1. The CDR3 spans 13 residues. In germline, CDR1 is MNHNY, CDR2 SVGAGI (reference sequence). V was clipped by 6 bases and J by 4 bases; unmatched bases: 5.

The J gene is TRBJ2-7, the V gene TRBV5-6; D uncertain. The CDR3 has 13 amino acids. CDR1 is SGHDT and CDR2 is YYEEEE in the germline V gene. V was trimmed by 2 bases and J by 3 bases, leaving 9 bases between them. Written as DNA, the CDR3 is TGTGCCAGCAGCTTCTGGCTAGACTACGAGCAGTACTTC. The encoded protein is CASSFWLDYEQYF.